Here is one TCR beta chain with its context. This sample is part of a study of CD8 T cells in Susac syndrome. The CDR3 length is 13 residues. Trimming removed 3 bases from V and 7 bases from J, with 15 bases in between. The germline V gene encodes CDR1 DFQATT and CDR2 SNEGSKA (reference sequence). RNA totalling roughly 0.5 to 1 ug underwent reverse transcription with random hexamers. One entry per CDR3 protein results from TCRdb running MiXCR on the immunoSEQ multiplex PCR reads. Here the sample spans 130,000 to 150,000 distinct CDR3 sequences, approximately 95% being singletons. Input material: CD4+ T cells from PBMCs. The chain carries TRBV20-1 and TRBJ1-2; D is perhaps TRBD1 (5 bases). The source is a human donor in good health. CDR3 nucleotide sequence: TGCAGTGCTAGTGGATTGGGGGGGTTTGGCTACACCTTC. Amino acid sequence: CSASGLGGFGYTF.